This T cell receptor beta chain was sequenced in a study of shared clonotypes between healthy human individuals. This table comes from immunoSEQ multiplex PCR, and its TCRdb copy is limited to in-frame clones, with some not included. The sample yields hundreds of thousands of clones, roughly 77% seen once. The CDR3 is 14 amino acids. J gave up 14 bases and V 4 bases, and 8 bases lay outside the gene matches. Per the germline V gene, CDR1 is SGHNT and CDR2 is YYREEE (reference sequence). This clone was counted a single time. The clonotype was recovered from a woman aged 35 to 49 in good health. Some clones in this sample may be carry-over from other donors' samples. This chain uses TRBV5-4 with TRBJ2-1; TRBD2 matches 14 bases. Sequencing input: PBMCs. This CDR3 reads CASSPPGLAGEEFF. The CDR3 bases are TGTGCCAGCAGCCCCCCGGGACTAGCGGGAGAGGAGTTCTTC.